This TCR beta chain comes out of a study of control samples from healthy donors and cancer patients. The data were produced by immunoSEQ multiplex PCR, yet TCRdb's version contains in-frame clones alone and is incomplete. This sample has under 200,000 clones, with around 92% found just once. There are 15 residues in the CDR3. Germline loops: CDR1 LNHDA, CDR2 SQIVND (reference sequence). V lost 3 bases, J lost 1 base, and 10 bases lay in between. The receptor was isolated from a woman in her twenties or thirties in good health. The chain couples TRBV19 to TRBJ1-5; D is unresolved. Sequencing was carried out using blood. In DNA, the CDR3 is TGTGCCAGTAGTATGTCGGTCGAGAGCAATCAGCCCCAGCATTTT. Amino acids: CASSMSVESNQPQHF.